This T cell receptor (beta chain) was profiled in a study of control samples from healthy donors and cancer patients. The protocol was immunoSEQ multiplex PCR, while the TCRdb copy is restricted to in-frame clones and leaves out a portion. This sample carries 120,000 to 150,000 clones, roughly 94% of them seen once, and the ten largest clones take 13%. V was shortened by 3 bases and J by 0 bases, with 14 bases between the two germline ends. Germline CDR1 and CDR2: SGHAT and FQNNGV. This CDR3 contains 17 residues. This sequence was found in a man aged 40-49 years in good health. This chain joins TRBV11-2 and TRBJ2-2; possibly TRBD2 for D (6 bases). The material sequenced was blood. This CDR3 is CASSLALALANTGELFF. Written as DNA, the CDR3 is TGTGCCAGCAGCTTGGCTCTAGCGCTTGCGAACACCGGGGAGCTGTTTTTT. The full variable domain, in which reference TRBV11-2 and TRBJ2-2 provide the parts outside the CDR3, is EAGVAQSPRYKIIEKRQSVAFWCNPISGHATLYWYQQILGQGPKLLIQFQNNGVVDDSQLPKDRFSAERLKGVDSTLKIQPAKLEDSAVYLCASSLALALANTGELFFGEGSRLTVL.